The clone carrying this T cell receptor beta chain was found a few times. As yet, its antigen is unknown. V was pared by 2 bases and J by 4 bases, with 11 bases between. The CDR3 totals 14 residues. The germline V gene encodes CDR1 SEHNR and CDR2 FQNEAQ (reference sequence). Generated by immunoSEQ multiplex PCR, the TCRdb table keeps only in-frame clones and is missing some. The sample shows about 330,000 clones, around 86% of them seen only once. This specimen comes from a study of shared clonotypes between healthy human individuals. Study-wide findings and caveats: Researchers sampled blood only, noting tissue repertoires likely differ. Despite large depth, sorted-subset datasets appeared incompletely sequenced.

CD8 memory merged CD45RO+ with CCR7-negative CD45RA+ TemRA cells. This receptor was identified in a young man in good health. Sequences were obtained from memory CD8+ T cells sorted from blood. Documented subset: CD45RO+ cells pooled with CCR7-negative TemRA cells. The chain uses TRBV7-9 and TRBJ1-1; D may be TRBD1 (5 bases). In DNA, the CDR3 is TGTGCCAGCAGCTTAATTGCCGGGGCCACTGAAGCTTTCTTT. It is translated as CASSLIAGATEAFF. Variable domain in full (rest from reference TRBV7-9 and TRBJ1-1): DTGVSQNPRHKITKRGQNVTFRCDPISEHNRLYWYRQTLGQGPEFLTYFQNEAQLEKSRLLSDRFSAERPKGSFSTLEIQRTEQGDSAMYLCASSLIAGATEAFFGQGTRLTVV.